This TCR beta chain came from a study of T cell clusters in autoimmune cytopenias (dated by TCRdb to about 2019). Broadly, across the study: The median TRB sequencing depth was around 50,000 reads per sample, and the median number of distinct TRB clonotypes was around 2,500 per sample. For primary cytopenia, about 26 age-matched healthy donors were used as controls, and for secondary cytopenia, more than 13 age-matched CLL patients were used as controls. Peripheral blood TRB and IGH repertoires were sequenced in autoimmune cytopenia patients at active disease and during treatment follow-up, alongside healthy, CLL and autoimmune hepatitis controls. The goal of the study was to find out whether patients with autoimmune cytopenia have a disease-specific immune repertoire signature that could be used as a blood-based biomarker.

TRB amplification used approximately 0.25 ug of peripheral blood genomic DNA, some 38,000 genome equivalents, per sample. The approximately 15 chronic lymphocytic leukemia controls had received no treatment and did not have autoimmune cytopenia; the mean age was 65 years, the median age was about 60 years, and four or five were female. No count is recorded, though its frequency marks this clonotype as large (0.1 to 1%). It lacks a known antigen. Study-level results and caveats: A lack of physiological T cell clusters in primary autoimmune cytopenia patients was suggested by GLIPH, as 51 clusters were found to be exclusive to healthy donors versus 15 to 20 exclusive to patients. In the comparison of secondary cytopenia with CLL, the cluster-lack signature was not observed, apparently because the dominant lymphoma-associated repertoire masked the signature. The T cell clusters were defined in silico only, and their functional role remained to be validated experimentally. TRB repertoire shifts, with less even repertoires in secondary cytopenia and CLL, mostly reflected lymphoma bias rather than autoimmunity. Healthy donors showed approximately 3.3-fold more exclusive TRB clusters than active autoimmune hepatitis patients, consistent with an autoimmunity-wide signature.

TRB rearrangements were amplified by multiplex PCR using a touch-down protocol with TRB-A and TRB-B primer pools mixed in one tube. Two consecutive PCR reactions with Phusion HS II polymerase added Illumina adapters and sample indices to the amplicons. Amplicons were gel-purified with the NucleoSpin Gel and PCR Clean-up kit, then quantified by Qubit and quality-checked on an Agilent 2100 Bioanalyzer. Sequencing of the libraries was done on an Illumina MiSeq with paired-end, single-indexed, 600-cycle runs. The authors' pipeline ran thus. Alignment and assembly of TRB reads were performed with MiXCR version 2.1.12 and the default MiXCR reference library. A clone was defined by each unique CDR3 nucleotide sequence, and analysis was restricted to productive sequences with at least two reads. To assess repertoire diversity, an R script computed alpha-parameterized diversity profiles (alpha 0 to 5), which included the Shannon (alpha 1) and Simpson (alpha 2) indices. The tcR package was used to compute combinatorial TRB VJ usage, and cohorts were compared on this usage by principal component analysis with ade4. GLIPH clustering of TCRbeta CDR3s was carried out on cohort pairs matched by age and read depth, and cluster frequencies were compared by Wilcoxon test. TCRdb reprocessed the reads, so every CDR3 protein sequence counts as one entry and DNA is not shown. For this entry, the V and J calls and clone size follow TCRdb and not the study's own pipeline. The record for this sample contains 450 to 700 distinct CDR3 sequences. Jointly, the top ten make up almost 30% of the sample.

There are 15 amino acids in the CDR3, from cysteine to phenylalanine inclusive. Only the protein is on record. CDR1 and CDR2, looked up from the germline V gene, are SGDLS and YYNGEE. This sample also belongs to another study, concerning T cell repertoires in aging, cancer and after chemotherapy. The second source states: Donors were distributed across six age groups ranging from 30 or younger to 70 or older, with at least three individuals included per group. Paired pre- and post-chemotherapy samples in the hematological group came from chronic lymphocytic leukemia patients treated with fludarabine- or bendamustine-based regimens. About 8.3 million TCR reads were contained in the full dataset. Untreated patients with hematological or solid cancers showed significantly lower blood TCR diversity and higher clonality than age-matched healthy donors. In healthy donors, the decline in TCR diversity with age was mainly explained by loss of richness, whereas in cancer patients loss of evenness was also found to contribute. Median generation probability increased over the chemotherapy interval in both cancer cohorts, suggesting repertoire reconstitution through rebound thymic output. According to the authors, the repertoire data do not allow conclusions to be drawn about immunological memory after chemotherapy. Lymphoid organ infiltration was present in hematological cancer patients, and this infiltration may itself impair thymic emigration or peripheral T cell expansion. To examine immunoaging and T cell reconstitution after chemotherapy, the study profiled TCR beta repertoires in peripheral blood from healthy donors and cancer patients. A cohort of more than 200 cancer patients (approximately 90 with hematological and around 120 with solid cancers) was assembled, and 100 or so healthy donors were included as a reference group. MiXCR versions 2.12 and 3.0.5 were used to process the TRB sequences. Shannon diversity, evenness, clonality (one minus evenness), and alpha-parameterized diversity profiles from alpha 0 to 5 were included as repertoire metrics. Generation probabilities of clones in paired pre- and post-chemotherapy samples were computed with the IGoR algorithm.

The sequencing input was peripheral blood. This sequence was found in a human donor with chronic lymphocytic leukemia. The chain is assembled from TRBV9 and TRBJ2-1; TCRdb designates TRBD2, a call that cannot be tested without DNA. The CDR3 protein: CASSVVAGGPGEQFF.